What follows are 4 T cell receptor beta chains derived from one specimen sequenced in a study of cytomegalovirus exposure and HLA in healthy donors (dated by TCRdb to 2016 to 2017). The library was produced with the immunoSEQ multiplex PCR assay. For the multiplex PCR, a mixture combining 60 forward primers for TCR Vbeta segments and 13 reverse primers for TCR Jbeta segments was used. Here the immuneACCESS table is served through TCRdb, limited to in-frame sequences with V and J called. Missing clones are a known gap in these copies; in checked studies unresolved V genes cover under half, and the rest lacks a known reason. This sample lists roughly 100,000 clones; 60% to 80% were detected once. In total, the top ten clones hold roughly 9.2% of the sample. What was sequenced was PBMCs. The source of these receptors is a woman aged 40 to 55 in good health and CMV-seropositive.

The chain recombines TRBV4-1 with TRBJ2-1, with 8 bases lining up with TRBD1. Germline trimming cut 1 base from V and 1 base from J; bases unmatched to any gene: 6. This CDR3 region has 17 residues. CDR1 and CDR2 (germline): MGHRA, YSYEKL. The CDR3 here is CASSQGQGAGSYNEQFF. CDR3 sequence (DNA): TGCGCCAGCAGCCAAGGCCAGGGGGCCGGTTCCTACAATGAGCAGTTCTTC.

This sequence joins TRBV5-1 and TRBJ1-3; D is unresolved. The CDR3 covers 14 residues. V shed 5 bases and J shed 4 bases, with 13 bases lying between them. CDR1 is SGHRS and CDR2 is YFSETQ in the germline V gene. The CDR3 DNA reads TGCGCCAGCAGTGCTCAGGCAACGGGAAACACCATATATTTT. The encoded protein is CASSAQATGNTIYF.

V and J are TRBV5-1 and TRBJ1-1; TRBD1 might be the D (5 bases). This CDR3 region has 13 residues. Germline CDR1 and CDR2: SGHRS and YFSETQ. Trimming took off 5 bases at V and 5 bases at J, with 13 bases between the two ends. CDR3 nucleotide sequence: TGCGCCAGCAGTGGGGGGAGTTTGACTGAAGCTTTCTTT. Translated: CASSGGSLTEAFF. Variable domain in full (rest from reference TRBV5-1 and TRBJ1-1): KAGVTQTPRYLIKTRGQQVTLSCSPISGHRSVSWYQQTPGQGLQFLFEYFSETQRNKGNFPGRFSGRQFSNSRSEMNVSTLELGDSALYLCASSGGSLTEAFFGQGTRLTVV.

The chain joins TRBV18 to TRBJ2-3; 7 bases agree with TRBD2. The CDR3 loop spans 15 amino acids. The V gene's germline CDR1 is KGHSH and CDR2 LQKENI. V lost 3 bases, J lost 4 bases, and 7 bases stayed unmatched. The CDR3 coding sequence is TGTGCCAGCTCACCCGGGAGCGGGGAATCAGATACGCAGTATTTT. Its protein is CASSPGSGESDTQYF.